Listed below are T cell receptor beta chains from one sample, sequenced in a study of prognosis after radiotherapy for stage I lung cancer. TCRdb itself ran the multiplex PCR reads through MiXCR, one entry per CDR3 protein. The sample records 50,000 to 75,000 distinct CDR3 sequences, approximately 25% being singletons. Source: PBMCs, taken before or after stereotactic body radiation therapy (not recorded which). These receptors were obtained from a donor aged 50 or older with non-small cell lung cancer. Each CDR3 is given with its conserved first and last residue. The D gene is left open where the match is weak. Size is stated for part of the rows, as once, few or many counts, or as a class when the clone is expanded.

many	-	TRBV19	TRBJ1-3	CASSYDRNSGNTIYF	TGTGCCAGTAGTTACGACAGGAACTCTGGAAACACCATATATTTT
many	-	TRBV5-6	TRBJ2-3	CASPVGCRCDTQYF	TGTGCCAGCCCGGTCGGATGCAGGTGTGATACGCAGTATTTT
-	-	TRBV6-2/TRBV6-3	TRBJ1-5	CASSYSMGAGQDQHF	TGTGCCAGCAGTTACTCGATGGGGGCGGGTCAGGACCAGCATTTT
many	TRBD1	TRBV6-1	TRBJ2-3	CASSEDRSTDTQYF	TGTGCCAGCAGTGAGGACAGGAGCACAGATACGCAGTATTTT
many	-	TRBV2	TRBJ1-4	CASSVRVTNEKLFF	TGTGCCAGCAGTGTCCGGGTAACTAATGAAAAACTGTTTTTT
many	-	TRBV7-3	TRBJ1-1	CASSSGQRYTEAFF	TGTGCCAGCAGTTCCGGACAGCGGTACACTGAAGCTTTCTTT
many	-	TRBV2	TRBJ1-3	CASRENSGNTIYF	TGTGCCAGCAGGGAAAACTCTGGAAACACCATATATTTT
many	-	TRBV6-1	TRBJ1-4	CASRTGTTTNEKLFF	TGTGCCAGCAGAACGGGGACCACAACTAATGAAAAACTGTTTTTT
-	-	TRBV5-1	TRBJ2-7	CSSSPDRSGYEQYF	TGCTCCAGCAGTCCCGACAGGTCCGGCTACGAGCAGTACTTC
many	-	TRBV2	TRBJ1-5	CASSGTYLNQPQHF	TGTGCCAGCAGTGGGACCTATCTCAATCAGCCCCAGCATTTT
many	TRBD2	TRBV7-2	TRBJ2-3	CASSSTSGGDTQYF	TGTGCCAGCAGCTCGACTAGCGGGGGAGATACGCAGTATTTT
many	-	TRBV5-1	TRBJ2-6	CASSLVGSSGANVLTF	TGCGCCAGCAGCTTGGTAGGCAGCTCTGGGGCCAACGTCCTGACTTTC
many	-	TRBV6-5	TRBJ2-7	CASSYANAYEQYF	TGTGCCAGCAGTTACGCGAATGCCTACGAGCAGTACTTC
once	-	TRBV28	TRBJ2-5	CASSLVSETQYF	TGTGCCAGCAGTTTAGTTTCGGAGACCCAGTACTTC
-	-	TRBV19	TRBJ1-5	CASSIIRMDSGYQPQHF	TGTGCCAGTAGTATAATACGTATGGACAGTGGGTACCAGCCCCAGCATTTT
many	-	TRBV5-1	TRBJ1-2	CASSLPGGYYGYTF	TGCGCCAGCAGCCTCCCGGGGGGCTACTATGGCTACACCTTC
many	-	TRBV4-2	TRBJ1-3	CASSRREGSGNTIYF	TGTGCCAGCAGCCGGAGGGAGGGCTCTGGAAACACCATATATTTT
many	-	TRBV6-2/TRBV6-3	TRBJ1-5	CASSSGDVSNQPQHF	TGTGCCAGCAGTTCCGGGGATGTTAGCAATCAGCCCCAGCATTTT
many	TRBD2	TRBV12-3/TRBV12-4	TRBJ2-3	CASNGLSGGKDTQYF	TGTGCCAGCAACGGTCTGAGCGGGGGAAAAGATACGCAGTATTTT
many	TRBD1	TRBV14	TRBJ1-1	CASSQEPTGRGTEAFF	TGTGCCAGCAGCCAAGAACCGACAGGGAGAGGCACTGAAGCTTTCTTT
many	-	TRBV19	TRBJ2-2	CASSSQSAGELFF	TGTGCCAGTAGTAGTCAGTCTGCCGGGGAGCTGTTTTTT
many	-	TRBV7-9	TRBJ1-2	CASSSRTEFNYGYTF	TGTGCCAGCAGCTCCCGGACAGAATTTAACTATGGCTACACCTTC
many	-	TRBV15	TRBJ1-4	CATSRDRVKNEKLFF	TGTGCCACCAGCAGAGATAGGGTGAAGAATGAAAAACTGTTTTTT
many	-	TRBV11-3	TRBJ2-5	CASSQTSQETQYF	TGTGCCAGCAGCCAGACTTCACAAGAGACCCAGTACTTC
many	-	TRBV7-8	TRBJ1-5	CASSLERAHQPQHF	TGTGCCAGCAGCTTAGAAAGGGCCCATCAGCCCCAGCATTTT
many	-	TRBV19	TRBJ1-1	CASRLQDNTEAFF	TGTGCCAGTAGACTTCAAGACAACACTGAAGCTTTCTTT
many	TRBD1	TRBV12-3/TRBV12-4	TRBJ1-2	CASSFGDRGFGYTF	TGTGCCAGCAGTTTCGGAGACAGGGGTTTTGGCTACACCTTC
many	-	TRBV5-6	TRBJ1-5	CASSPGGRDGTYNQPQHF	TGTGCCAGCAGCCCCGGGGGACGGGACGGAACCTACAATCAGCCCCAGCATTTT
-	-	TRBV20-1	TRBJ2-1	CSARDLGAANNEQFF	TGCAGTGCTAGAGATCTCGGGGCAGCTAACAATGAGCAGTTCTTC
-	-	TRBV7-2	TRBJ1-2	CASSLPGNYGYTF	TGTGCCAGCAGCTTACCAGGGAATTATGGCTACACCTTC
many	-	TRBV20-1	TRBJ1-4	CSARPGSTNEKLFF	TGCAGTGCTAGACCAGGCTCAACTAATGAAAAACTGTTTTTT
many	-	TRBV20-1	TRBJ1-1	CSAREGGRLNTEAFF	TGCAGTGCTAGAGAGGGGGGACGACTGAACACTGAAGCTTTCTTT
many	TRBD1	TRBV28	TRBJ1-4	CASSPGTGVNEKLFF	TGTGCCAGCAGTCCCGGGACAGGGGTTAATGAAAAACTGTTTTTT
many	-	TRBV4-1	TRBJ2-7	CASSQDWGERGSPYEQYF	TGCGCCAGCAGCCAAGATTGGGGAGAACGGGGCAGTCCCTACGAGCAGTACTTC
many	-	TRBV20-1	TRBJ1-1	CSAETTRGPAFF	TGCAGTGCCGAGACGACCCGGGGGCCAGCTTTCTTT
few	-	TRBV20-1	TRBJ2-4	CSAIAQNIQYF	TGCAGTGCTATTGCTCAGAACATTCAGTACTTC
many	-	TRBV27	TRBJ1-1	CASSLGGANTEAFF	TGTGCCAGCAGTTTAGGGGGGGCGAACACTGAAGCTTTCTTT
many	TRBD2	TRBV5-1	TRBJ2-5	CASSTGLAGGETQYF	TGCGCCAGCAGCACGGGACTAGCGGGGGGAGAGACCCAGTACTTC
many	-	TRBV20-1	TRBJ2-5	CSAIGETQYF	TGCAGTGCGATAGGGGAGACCCAGTACTTC
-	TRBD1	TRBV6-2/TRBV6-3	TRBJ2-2	CDGSRTGGAAGELFF	TGTGACGGTAGTAGGACAGGAGGCGCCGCCGGGGAGCTGTTTTTT
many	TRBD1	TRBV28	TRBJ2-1	CASRKTGFDEQFF	TGTGCCAGCAGGAAGACAGGGTTCGATGAGCAGTTCTTC
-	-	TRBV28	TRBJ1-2	CASRVQGFSGYTF	TGTGCCAGTAGGGTACAGGGTTTTTCTGGCTACACCTTC
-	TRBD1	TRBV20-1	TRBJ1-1	CSARHTGDHTEAFF	TGCAGTGCTAGGCACACAGGGGACCACACTGAAGCTTTCTTT
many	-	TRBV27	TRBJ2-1	CASSEGGNEQFF	TGTGCCAGCAGCGAGGGGGGCAATGAGCAGTTCTTC
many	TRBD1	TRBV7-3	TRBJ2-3	CASSPSGTGLHTQYF	TGTGCCAGCAGCCCTTCCGGGACAGGGCTGCATACGCAGTATTTT
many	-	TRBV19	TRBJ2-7	CASSRAEAPPYEQYF	TGTGCCAGTAGCAGGGCGGAGGCTCCCCCCTACGAGCAGTACTTC
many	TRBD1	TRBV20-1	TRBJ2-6	CSARDRGRGANVLTF	TGCAGTGCTAGAGATAGGGGGCGGGGGGCCAACGTCCTGACTTTC
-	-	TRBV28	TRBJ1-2	CASSPWRGSGVVYGYTF	TGTGCCAGCAGCCCGTGGCGAGGGTCAGGGGTGGTCTATGGCTACACCTTC